The 26 T cell receptor beta chains listed next were all sequenced from one sample in a study of control samples from healthy donors and cancer patients. Measured with immunoSEQ multiplex PCR; TCRdb has only the in-frame clones, and not every one. The sample lists fewer than 200,000 clones; 85% to 90% were seen once. Sequenced material: blood. These receptors came from a man aged 25-45 years in good health.

J is TRBJ1-1 and V is TRBV7-8; D is ambiguous. The CDR3 extends over 13 amino acids. The germline CDR1 and CDR2 sequences are SGHVS and FQNEAQ. With 5 bases removed from V and 1 base from J, the gap between germline ends came to 8 bases. CDR3 nucleotide sequence: TGTGCCAGCAGCGCAACAAGGAACACTGAAGCTTTCTTT. Translating it yields CASSATRNTEAFF.

As to this clone: In the same sample, other DNA sequences code for this CDR3. The V gene is TRBV7-9, the J gene TRBJ2-3; 7 nucleotides match TRBD2. The CDR3 is 16 residues long. Germline assignment: CDR1 SEHNR and CDR2 FQNEAQ (reference sequence). Germline trimming cut 5 bases from V and 0 bases from J; bases unmatched to any gene: 8. The CDR3 loop is CASSPSLGGSTDTQYF. The CDR3 region has the DNA TGTGCCAGCAGCCCCTCCCTGGGGGGGAGCACAGATACGCAGTATTTT.

The V and J genes are TRBV5-4 and TRBJ2-6; TRBD2 aligns across 10 bases. Germline values: CDR1 SGHNT, CDR2 YYREEE (reference sequence). This CDR3 spans 19 amino acids. J was trimmed by 3 bases and V by 3 bases; bases with no gene match: 12. DNA for the CDR3: TGTGCCAGCAGCTCGAACACCTTAGCGGGAGGAGATGGGGCCAACGTCCTGACTTTC. It codes for CASSSNTLAGGDGANVLTF.

The rearrangement links TRBV28 to TRBJ1-2, with D unresolved. The V gene lost 11 bases and the J gene lost 2 bases, with 9 bases spanning the gap. The CDR3 runs 11 residues. CDR1 and CDR2 from the germline V gene are MDHEN and SYDVKM. CDR3 sequence reads: CASSVNYGYTF. CDR3 in DNA: TGTGCCTCCTCGGTCAACTATGGCTACACCTTC.

The chain couples TRBV5-1 to TRBJ1-1; weak D call: TRBD1 (5 bases). The V gene's germline CDR1 is SGHRS and CDR2 YFSETQ. The CDR3 runs 14 residues. The germline V and J ends were trimmed by 1 base and 5 bases, with 12 bases remaining between them. Written as DNA, the CDR3 is TGCGCCAGCAGCTTGAGTTGGGACGGGACTGAAGCTTTCTTT. Amino acids: CASSLSWDGTEAFF.

The rearrangement joins TRBV2 to TRBJ1-5; possible D gene TRBD1, 5 bases. The CDR3 extends over 15 amino acids. Trimming left V 5 bases short and J 2 bases short, with 13 bases between. The germline CDR1 and CDR2 sequences are SNHLY and FYNNEI. The chain's CDR3 is CASSTQGIGNQPQHF. CDR3 sequence (DNA): TGTGCCAGCAGTACGCAGGGTATTGGCAATCAGCCCCAGCATTTT.

The chain has TRBV27 and TRBJ1-1, with no clear D. The CDR3 totals 15 residues. Trimming took off 5 bases at V and 2 bases at J, with 15 bases between the two ends. The germline V gene encodes CDR1 MNHEY and CDR2 SMNVEV (reference sequence). The CDR3 loop reads CASSIQMDLNTEAFF. In DNA form, the CDR3 reads TGTGCCAGCAGTATACAAATGGACCTTAACACTGAAGCTTTCTTT.

The V call is TRBV7-9, the J call TRBJ2-1; 9 nucleotides align to TRBD2. Looked up from germline, CDR1 is SEHNR and CDR2 is FQNEAQ (reference sequence). V shed 5 bases, J shed 10 bases, and the junction held 12 bases outside the gene matches. There are 15 residues in the CDR3. The CDR3 nucleotides read TGTGCCAGCAGCCGCACCGGGACTAGCTTTTGGGAGCAGTTCTTC. This gives the protein CASSRTGTSFWEQFF. Full variable domain (remainder filled in from reference TRBV7-9 and TRBJ2-1): DTGVSQNPRHKITKRGQNVTFRCDPISEHNRLYWYRQTLGQGPEFLTYFQNEAQLEKSRLLSDRFSAERPKGSFSTLEIQRTEQGDSAMYLCASSRTGTSFWEQFFGPGTRLTVL.

This clone was found once. This chain connects TRBV29-1 to TRBJ1-1; 8 nucleotides line up with TRBD1. Germline CDR1 SQVTM, CDR2 ANQGSEA. This CDR3 is built from 14 residues. V shed 7 bases, J shed 4 bases, and the junction held 11 bases outside the gene matches. The CDR3 loop is CSARTGTFFTEAFF. In nucleotides, the CDR3 is TGCAGCGCCCGGACAGGGACTTTCTTCACTGAAGCTTTCTTT.

The V and J genes are TRBV5-1 and TRBJ2-2, with D perhaps matching TRBD1 (6 bases). The V gene's germline CDR1 is SGHRS and CDR2 YFSETQ. This CDR3 is built from 16 residues. V lost 7 bases to trimming and J lost 1 base, with 17 bases between them. CDR3 loop: CASLPPDSLNTGELFF. DNA of the CDR3: TGCGCCAGCTTACCTCCGGACAGCTTGAACACCGGGGAGCTGTTTTTT.

The genes are TRBV28 and TRBJ2-3, with unresolved D. With 7 bases removed from V and 7 bases from J, the gap between germline ends came to 12 bases. CDR1 and CDR2 (germline): MDHEN, SYDVKM. CDR3 length: 12 amino acids. CDR3 sequence: CASNSHPNTQYF. For the CDR3, the DNA is TGTGCCAGCAATTCCCACCCTAATACGCAGTATTTT.

This rearrangement joins TRBV5-8 to TRBJ2-4; TRBD1 agrees at 7 bases. CDR1 is SGHTS and CDR2 is YDEGEE in the germline V gene. Germline trimming cut 5 bases from V and 5 bases from J; bases unmatched to any gene: 4. The length of the CDR3 is 13 residues. The CDR3 DNA reads TGTGCCAGCAGTCCCGGGACAGAAAACATTCAGTACTTC. Translated, it gives CASSPGTENIQYF. Drawing the rest from reference TRBV5-8 and TRBJ2-4, the complete variable domain is EAGVTQSPTHLIKTRGQQATLRCSPISGHTSVYWYQQALGLGLQFLLWYDEGEERNRGNFPPRFSGRQFPNYSSELNVNALELEDSALYLCASSPGTENIQYFGAGTRLSVL.

The chain links TRBV7-6 to TRBJ1-3; D remains unclear. The V and J ends lost 4 bases and 0 bases respectively, with 16 bases between them. Germline CDR1 and CDR2: SGHVS and FNYEAQ. The CDR3 loop spans 17 amino acids. The CDR3 loop is CASSSPDNLFSGNTIYF. As DNA, the CDR3 is TGTGCCAGCAGCTCTCCAGACAATCTCTTCTCTGGAAACACCATATATTTT.

This chain uses TRBV5-5 with TRBJ2-2; D is unresolved. V was clipped by 3 bases and J by 7 bases, with 13 bases between them. Looked up from germline, CDR1 is SGHKS and CDR2 is YYEKEE (reference sequence). The CDR3 contains 14 residues. CDR3 loop: CASSYLERVGELFF. The CDR3 DNA reads TGTGCCAGCAGCTACCTAGAAAGGGTCGGGGAGCTGTTTTTT.

The V call is TRBV11-3, the J call TRBJ2-1; tentatively, D is TRBD1 (5 bases). CDR1 and CDR2 (germline): SGHNT, YENEEA. CDR3 length equals 13 residues. V gave up 5 bases and J gave up 6 bases, with 11 bases separating them. CDR3 in DNA: TGTGCCAGCAGCCCCGGACATCTCAATGAGCAGTTCTTC. Encoded protein: CASSPGHLNEQFF.

V usage is TRBV18 and J usage is TRBJ1-5; D call uncertain. V lost 2 bases to trimming and J lost 6 bases, with 14 bases between them. The CDR3 sequence is 15 residues long. Germline V lookup: CDR1 KGHSH, CDR2 LQKENI. The CDR3 sequence is CASSPLKHSSQPQHF. As DNA, the CDR3 is TGTGCCAGCTCACCATTAAAACATTCCAGTCAGCCCCAGCATTTT.

The chain combines TRBV7-9 with TRBJ1-4; TRBD1 is a possible D gene (5 bases). Deletions cut 1 base from V and 3 bases from J, with 12 bases between. CDR3 length: 16 residues. CDR1 is SEHNR and CDR2 is FQNEAQ in the germline V gene (reference sequence). CDR3 protein: CASSLEGEGANEKLFF. The CDR3 DNA is TGTGCCAGCAGCTTAGAGGGAGAAGGGGCTAATGAAAAACTGTTTTTT.

Remarks on this clone: The junction departs from germline at one end; a sequencing error may be responsible. J is TRBJ1-6 and V is TRBV19; TRBD1 is a possible D gene (6 bases). Germline CDR1 reads LNHDA; CDR2 reads SQIVND (reference sequence). The CDR3 covers 11 residues. The CDR3 DNA is TGTGCCAGTAGTAACCGACAGGAGATATCCTTT. This sequence encodes CASSNRQEISF.

This clone was counted a single time. This chain uses TRBV7-8 with TRBJ1-3; D unresolved. There are 14 residues in the CDR3. CDR1 is SGHVS, CDR2 FQNEAQ, per germline. Trimming shortened V by 2 bases and J by 0 bases, and 5 bases separated the two germline ends. The CDR3 coding sequence is TGTGCCAGCAGCTTAACTGACTCTGGAAACACCATATATTTT. It translates to CASSLTDSGNTIYF.

V gene TRBV24-1 combines with J gene TRBJ2-7; D ambiguous. V gave up 4 bases and J gave up 2 bases, with 11 bases separating them. The CDR3 runs 14 residues. Germline-derived CDR1 and CDR2 are KGHDR and SFDVKD. The CDR3: CATSDPWAPYEQYF. The CDR3 coding sequence is TGTGCCACCAGTGACCCGTGGGCCCCCTACGAGCAGTACTTC.

The rearrangement links TRBV14 to TRBJ2-5; no firm D call. V gave up 4 bases and J gave up 7 bases, with 10 bases separating them. The CDR3 sequence is 12 residues long. The germline gives CDR1 SGHDN, CDR2 FVKESK. The CDR3 loop reads CASSPSRATQYF. In DNA, the CDR3 is TGTGCCAGCAGCCCTAGTCGGGCGACCCAGTACTTC.

The chain employs TRBV5-5 and TRBJ1-1; TRBD1 is a possible D gene (5 bases). V dropped 4 bases and J dropped 8 bases, with 15 bases sitting between them. The CDR3 totals 13 residues. The V gene's germline CDR1 is SGHKS and CDR2 YYEKEE (reference sequence). DNA of the CDR3: TGTGCCAGCAGCCCGATTCGGGGGGGAGAAGCTTTCTTT. It translates to CASSPIRGGEAFF.

The chain carries TRBV27 and TRBJ2-6; no definite D call. This CDR3 region has 17 residues. Germline-derived CDR1 and CDR2 are MNHEY and SMNVEV (reference sequence). V was clipped by 2 bases and J by 0 bases, with 11 bases between them. The CDR3 DNA is TGTGCCAGCAGTTTAAGGCACACTTTCTCTGGGGCCAACGTCCTGACTTTC. Its translation is CASSLRHTFSGANVLTF.

This clone appeared a few times. The rearrangement uses TRBV6-1 and TRBJ1-2; D is undetermined. This CDR3 comprises 14 residues. The V gene's germline CDR1 is MNHNS and CDR2 SASEGT. The germline V and J ends were trimmed by 2 bases and 7 bases, with 14 bases remaining between them. The chain's CDR3 is CASSESIGYGGYTF. In DNA form, the CDR3 reads TGTGCCAGCAGTGAATCAATAGGATATGGTGGCTACACCTTC.

The chain recombines TRBV5-1 with TRBJ2-1; tentatively, D is TRBD2 (7 bases). CDR3 size: 15 residues. CDR1 and CDR2 from the germline V gene are SGHRS and YFSETQ. Trimming pared 2 bases from V and 0 bases from J, leaving 9 bases between. CDR3 protein: CASSLGGVSYNEQFF. In nucleotides, the CDR3 is TGCGCCAGCAGCTTAGGGGGGGTCTCCTACAATGAGCAGTTCTTC.

V usage is TRBV5-1 and J usage is TRBJ2-3; D is ambiguous. This CDR3 region has 11 residues. CDR1 is SGHRS, CDR2 YFSETQ, per germline. V was trimmed by 7 bases and J by 3 bases, leaving 6 bases between them. CDR3 nucleotide sequence: TGCGCCAGCGGCAGGACAGATACGCAGTATTTT. It encodes CASGRTDTQYF. Drawing the rest from reference TRBV5-1 and TRBJ2-3, the complete variable domain is KAGVTQTPRYLIKTRGQQVTLSCSPISGHRSVSWYQQTPGQGLQFLFEYFSETQRNKGNFPGRFSGRQFSNSRSEMNVSTLELGDSALYLCASGRTDTQYFGPGTRLTVL.